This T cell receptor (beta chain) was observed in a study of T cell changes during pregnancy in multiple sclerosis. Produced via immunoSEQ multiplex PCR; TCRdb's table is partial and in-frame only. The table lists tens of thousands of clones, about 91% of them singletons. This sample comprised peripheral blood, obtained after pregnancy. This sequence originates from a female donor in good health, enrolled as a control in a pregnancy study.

The CDR3 loop reads CASSPDRASYNEQFF. The CDR3 DNA sequence: TGTGCCAGCAGCCCCGACAGGGCATCCTACAATGAGCAGTTCTTC. The V gene is TRBV7-8, the J gene TRBJ2-1; TRBD1 matches at 7 bases. Germline CDR1 is SGHVS and CDR2 is FQNEAQ. V lost 5 bases and J lost 1; bases outside the gene matches: 5. CDR3 length: 15 residues. Drawing the rest from reference TRBV7-8 and TRBJ2-1, the complete variable domain is GAGVSQSPRYKVAKRGQDVALRCDPISGHVSLFWYQQALGQGPEFLTYFQNEAQLDKSGLPSDRFFAERPEGSVSTLKIQRTQQEDSAVYLCASSPDRASYNEQFFGPGTRLTVL.